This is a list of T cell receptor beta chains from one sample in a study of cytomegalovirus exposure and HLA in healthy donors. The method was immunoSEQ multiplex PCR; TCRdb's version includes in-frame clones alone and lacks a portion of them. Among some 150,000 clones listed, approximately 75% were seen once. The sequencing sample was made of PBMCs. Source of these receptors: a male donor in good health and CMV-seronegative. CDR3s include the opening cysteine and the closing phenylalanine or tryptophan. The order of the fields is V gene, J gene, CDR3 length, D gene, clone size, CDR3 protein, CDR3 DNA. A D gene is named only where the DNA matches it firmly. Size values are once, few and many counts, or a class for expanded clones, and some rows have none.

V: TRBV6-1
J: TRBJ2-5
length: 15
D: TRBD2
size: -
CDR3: CASSPGSGQQETQYF
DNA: TGTGCCAGCAGTCCAGGTAGCGGGCAGCAAGAGACCCAGTACTTC

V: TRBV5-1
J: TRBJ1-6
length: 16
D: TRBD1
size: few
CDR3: CASSPGTGQYNSPLHF
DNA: TGCGCCAGCAGCCCCGGGACAGGACAGTATAATTCACCCCTCCACTTT

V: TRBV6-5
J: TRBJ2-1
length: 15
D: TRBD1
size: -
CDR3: CASSYFGQGFNEQFF
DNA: TGTGCCAGCAGTTACTTTGGACAGGGGTTCAATGAGCAGTTCTTC

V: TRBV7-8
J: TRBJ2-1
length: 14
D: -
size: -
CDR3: CASSGRGGPREQFF
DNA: TGTGCCAGCAGCGGAAGGGGGGGTCCCAGGGAGCAGTTCTTC

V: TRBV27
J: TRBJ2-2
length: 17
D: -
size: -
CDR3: CASSLSTGRGRTGELFF
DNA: TGTGCCAGCAGTTTATCGACAGGCAGGGGACGGACCGGGGAGCTGTTTTTT

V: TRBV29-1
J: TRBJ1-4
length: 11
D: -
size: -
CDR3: CSAGINEKLFF
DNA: TGCAGCGCGGGGATTAATGAAAAACTGTTTTTT

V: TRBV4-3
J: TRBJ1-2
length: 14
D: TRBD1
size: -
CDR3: CASSPSGDSYGYTF
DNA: TGCGCCAGCAGCCCCTCCGGGGACAGCTATGGCTACACCTTC

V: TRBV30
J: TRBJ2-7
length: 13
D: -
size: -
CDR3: CAWNRGGSYEQYF
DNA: TGTGCCTGGAACAGGGGGGGATCCTACGAGCAGTACTTC

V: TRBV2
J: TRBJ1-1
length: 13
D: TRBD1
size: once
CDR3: CASRGQGNTEAFF
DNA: TGTGCCAGCAGAGGACAGGGTAACACTGAAGCTTTCTTT

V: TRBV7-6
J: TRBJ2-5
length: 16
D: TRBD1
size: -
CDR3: CASSFFGQGAPETQYF
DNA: TGTGCCAGCAGCTTCTTCGGACAGGGGGCTCCAGAGACCCAGTACTTC

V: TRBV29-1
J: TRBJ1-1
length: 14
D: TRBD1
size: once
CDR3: CSVVGTGGASEAFF
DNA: TGCAGCGTCGTTGGGACAGGGGGCGCATCTGAAGCTTTCTTT

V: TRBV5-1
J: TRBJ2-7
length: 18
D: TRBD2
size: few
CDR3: CASSVDTSGGGSSYEQYF
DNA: TGCGCCAGCAGCGTAGATACTAGCGGGGGGGGAAGCTCCTACGAGCAGTACTTC

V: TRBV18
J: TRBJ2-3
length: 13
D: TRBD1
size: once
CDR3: CASSTGVADTQYF
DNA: TGTGCCAGCTCAACAGGGGTGGCAGATACGCAGTATTTT

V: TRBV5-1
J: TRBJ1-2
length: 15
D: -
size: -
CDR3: CASSLDWGPNYGYTF
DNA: TGCGCCAGCAGCTTGGATTGGGGGCCAAACTATGGCTACACCTTC

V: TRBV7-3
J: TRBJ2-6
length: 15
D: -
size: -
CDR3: CASSSSQAGANVLTF
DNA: TGTGCCAGCAGCTCGAGCCAGGCTGGGGCCAACGTCCTGACTTTC

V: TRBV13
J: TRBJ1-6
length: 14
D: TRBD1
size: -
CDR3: CASSPGQGVSPLHF
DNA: TGTGCCAGCAGCCCCGGACAGGGGGTCTCACCCCTCCACTTT

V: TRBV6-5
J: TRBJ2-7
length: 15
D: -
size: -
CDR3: CASSTRTSYSYEQYF
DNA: TGTGCCAGCAGTACAAGGACATCCTACTCCTACGAGCAGTACTTC

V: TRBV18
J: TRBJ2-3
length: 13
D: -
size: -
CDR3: CASSPSHTDTQYF
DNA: TGTGCCAGCTCACCATCCCACACAGATACGCAGTATTTT

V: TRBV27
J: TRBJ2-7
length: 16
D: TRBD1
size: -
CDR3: CASTPGGRARTYEQYF
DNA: TGTGCCAGCACTCCAGGGGGCAGGGCTAGGACCTACGAGCAGTACTTC

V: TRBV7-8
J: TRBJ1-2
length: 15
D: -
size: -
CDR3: CASTAEGLANYGYTF
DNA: TGTGCCAGCACCGCGGAGGGGTTAGCTAACTATGGCTACACCTTC

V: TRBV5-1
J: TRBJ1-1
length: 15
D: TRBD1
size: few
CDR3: CASSRTGGSHTEAFF
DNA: TGCGCCAGCAGCCGGACAGGGGGATCTCACACTGAAGCTTTCTTT

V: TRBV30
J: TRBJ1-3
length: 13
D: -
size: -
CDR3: CAWQGVSGNTIYF
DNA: TGTGCCTGGCAAGGGGTTTCTGGAAACACCATATATTTT

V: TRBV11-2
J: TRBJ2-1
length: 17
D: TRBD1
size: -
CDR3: CASSPRTGAASYNEQFF
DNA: TGTGCCAGCAGCCCGCGGACAGGGGCCGCCTCCTACAATGAGCAGTTCTTC

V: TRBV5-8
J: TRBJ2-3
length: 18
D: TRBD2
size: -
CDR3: CASSLASGLAYGTDTQYF
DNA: TGTGCCAGCAGCTTGGCCTCGGGACTAGCTTATGGTACAGATACGCAGTATTTT

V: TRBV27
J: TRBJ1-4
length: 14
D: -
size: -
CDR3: CASSLTGVEEKLFF
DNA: TGTGCCAGCAGTTTAACGGGGGTGGAGGAAAAACTGTTTTTT

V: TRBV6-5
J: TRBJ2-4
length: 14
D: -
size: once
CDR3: CASGDRLAKNIQYF
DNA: TGTGCCAGCGGCGACAGGCTAGCCAAAAACATTCAGTACTTC

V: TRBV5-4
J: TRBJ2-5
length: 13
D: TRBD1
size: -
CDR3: CASSSGGWETQYF
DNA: TGTGCCAGCAGCTCAGGGGGCTGGGAGACCCAGTACTTC

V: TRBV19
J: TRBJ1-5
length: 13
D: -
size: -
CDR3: CASSPSFNQPQHF
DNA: TGTGCCAGTAGTCCCTCCTTTAATCAGCCCCAGCATTTT

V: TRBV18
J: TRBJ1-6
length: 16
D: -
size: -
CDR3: CASSLGTLGDNSPLHF
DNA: TGTGCCAGCTCACTAGGGACACTCGGAGATAATTCACCCCTCCACTTT

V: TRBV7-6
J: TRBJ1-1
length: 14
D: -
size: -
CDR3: CASSLVGQPTEAFF
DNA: TGTGCCAGCAGCTTAGTTGGACAGCCCACTGAAGCTTTCTTT

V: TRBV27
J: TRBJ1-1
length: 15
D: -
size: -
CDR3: CASSLMGRVKTEAFF
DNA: TGTGCCAGCAGTTTGATGGGCAGGGTGAAGACTGAAGCTTTCTTT

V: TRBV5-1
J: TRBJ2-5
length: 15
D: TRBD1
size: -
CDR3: CASSRETGRQETQYF
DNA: TGCGCCAGCAGCAGGGAGACAGGGCGCCAAGAGACCCAGTACTTC

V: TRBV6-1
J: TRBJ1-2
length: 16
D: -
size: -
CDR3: CASSEVWETEYYGYTF
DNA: TGTGCCAGCAGTGAAGTTTGGGAGACGGAATACTATGGCTACACCTTC

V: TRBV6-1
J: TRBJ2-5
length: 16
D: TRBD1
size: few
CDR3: CASSEVPGQGAETQYF
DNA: TGTGCCAGCAGTGAAGTTCCGGGACAGGGGGCAGAGACCCAGTACTTC

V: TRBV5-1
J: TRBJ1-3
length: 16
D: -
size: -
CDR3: CASSLAGSSSGNTIYF
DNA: TGCGCCAGCAGCTTGGCCGGGTCGAGCTCTGGAAACACCATATATTTT

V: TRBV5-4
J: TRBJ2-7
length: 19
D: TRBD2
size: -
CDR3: CASSFKGGTSEVSSYEQYF
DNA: TGTGCCAGCAGCTTTAAGGGAGGGACTAGCGAGGTGAGCTCCTACGAGCAGTACTTC

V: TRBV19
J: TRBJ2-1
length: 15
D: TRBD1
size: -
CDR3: CASSITGTGWNEQFF
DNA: TGTGCCAGTAGTATAACCGGGACAGGGTGGAATGAGCAGTTCTTC

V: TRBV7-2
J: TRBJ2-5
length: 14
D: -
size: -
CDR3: CASSLELVRETQYF
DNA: TGTGCCAGCAGCTTAGAACTAGTTCGAGAGACCCAGTACTTC

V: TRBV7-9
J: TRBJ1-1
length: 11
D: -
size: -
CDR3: CASSPGTEAFF
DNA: TGTGCCAGCAGCCCGGGTACTGAAGCTTTCTTT

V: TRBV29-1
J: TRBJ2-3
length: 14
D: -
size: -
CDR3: CSGARGARPDTQYF
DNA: TGCAGCGGGGCCAGGGGGGCCCGCCCAGATACGCAGTATTTT

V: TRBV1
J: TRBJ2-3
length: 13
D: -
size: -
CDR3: CTSRALGPDTQYF
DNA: TGCACCAGCCGCGCCCTAGGTCCAGATACGCAGTATTTT

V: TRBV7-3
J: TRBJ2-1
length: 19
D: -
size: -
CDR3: CASSSMGRGPGGLYNEQFF
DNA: TGTGCCAGCAGCTCAATGGGCCGGGGACCGGGGGGCCTTTACAATGAGCAGTTCTTC

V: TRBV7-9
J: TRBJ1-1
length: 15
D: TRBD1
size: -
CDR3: CSSSSGGAGSTEAFF
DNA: TGTTCCAGCAGCTCAGGGGGCGCGGGATCCACTGAAGCTTTCTTT

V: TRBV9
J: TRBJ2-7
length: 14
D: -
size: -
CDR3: CASSVEEFSYEQYF
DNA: TGTGCCAGCAGCGTAGAAGAGTTTTCCTACGAGCAGTACTTC

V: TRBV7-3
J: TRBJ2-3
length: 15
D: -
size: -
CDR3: CASSFVGGSTDTQYF
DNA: TGTGCCAGCAGCTTCGTGGGGGGAAGCACAGATACGCAGTATTTT

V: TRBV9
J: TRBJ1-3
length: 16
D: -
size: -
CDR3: CASSVARGGSGNTIYF
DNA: TGTGCCAGCAGCGTAGCTCGAGGGGGCTCTGGAAACACCATATATTTT

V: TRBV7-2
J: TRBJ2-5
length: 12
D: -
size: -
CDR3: CASSFIPETQYF
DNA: TGTGCCAGCAGCTTTATCCCAGAGACCCAGTACTTC

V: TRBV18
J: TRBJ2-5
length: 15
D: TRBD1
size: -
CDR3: CASSPRTGYQETQYF
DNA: TGTGCCAGCTCACCGAGGACAGGGTACCAAGAGACCCAGTACTTC

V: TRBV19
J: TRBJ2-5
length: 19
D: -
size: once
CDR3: CASSGDRGRSGGPPETQYF
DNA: TGTGCCAGTAGTGGAGACAGGGGGCGAAGCGGGGGGCCCCCGGAGACCCAGTACTTC